The sequence of this TCR beta chain was determined in a study of identical twins. This clonotype was counted a few times. Antigen specificity is unknown. Study-wide results and limits: Clonotypes of the beta chain that were abundant in cord blood carried fewer insertions (memory repertoires showed none).

This CDR3 contains 14 residues. The V end lost 6 bases, the J end lost 5 bases, and 16 bases lay between the germline ends. TCRdb independently ran MiXCR on the 5' RACE reads; one entry per CDR3 protein. The sample gives 500,000 or so distinct CDR3 sequences, around 20% of which show up once; approximately 0.95% is in the top ten. This sample was also put to use in a study of T cells expressing NK-cell markers. From that paper: Among several donors, these clonotypes also ranked first in the CD3+CD56-NKG2C+ fraction.

J is TRBJ1-2 and V is TRBV12-3 or TRBV12-4; unclear D gene. Material: CD4+ T cells sorted from blood. This clonotype was sampled from a woman between 18 and 29 years old in good health. CDR3 DNA sequence: TGTGCCAGCAGCCCGGACTCCTCTCCTTATGGCTACACCTTC. It translates to CASSPDSSPYGYTF.